This T cell receptor beta chain was profiled in a study of T cell responses to AZD1222 COVID-19 vaccine (dated by TCRdb to 2020 to 2022). Turning to the overall study: AZD1222 recipients whose second dose came at about 4 weeks and those whose second dose came at about 12 weeks were combined into one group, since spike-specific TCR depth and breadth did not differ between the two schedules. A total of 230 to 250 trial participants underwent TCR sequencing, of whom more than 200 had received two doses of AZD1222 and around 25 had received two doses of the MenACWY control vaccine. Trial participants were enrolled by age into 18-55, 56-69 and 70-plus year subgroups, with around 150, 28 and 57 TCR-sequenced participants respectively.

The CDR3 runs 11 residues from the cysteine to the phenylalanine. The sequence is cut down to CDR3 DNA, 33 bases in frame from base 1. Trimming at the junction amounts to 3 bases on V and 8 bases on J, and the germline ends lie 5 bases apart. Note on this clone: It has no known antigen specificity. No per-base quality is available; no much larger clone lies one base away.

Overall results and qualifications from the work: Conclusions about previously exposed vaccinees were limited because only a handful of AZD1222 recipients were SARS-CoV-2 seropositive at baseline. The vaccine-associated CD4 TCRs covered the entire spike protein, and the dominant responses fell in regions 160-218 and 743-854. Nearly half of unique spike-specific TCRs reportedly recognized epitopes outside regions mutated in the B.1.351 and B.1.1.7 variants. Participants were mostly white British, with more females than males. The authors suggested clonal diversity may have been underestimated. The 56-69-year group was small, and its depth increase did not reach significance, likely because of low power. Because no samples from the day 14 peak response were available, repertoires could be characterized only after the peak T cell response. After two AZD1222 doses, spike-specific TCR breadth and depth were significantly higher than at day 0 and than in MenACWY recipients.

This sample's time point label indicates: baseline before first vaccination. Vaccinee samples were obtained from the UK trials COV001 and COV002, which included a single-blind randomized controlled phase 2/3 trial of AZD1222 (ChAdOx1 nCoV-19) in healthy adults. For TCRbeta chain sequencing, PBMC samples were collected from trial participants at day 0 and at day 28 after the second dose. The CDR3 regions of human TCRbeta chains were subjected to immunosequencing. Per the original workflow: Repertoire TCRs were checked for matches against a reference library of SARS-CoV-2-specific TCRs that had been generated using the MIRA antigen-specificity platform. Breadth meant the fraction of unique TCRs that were SARS-CoV-2-associated, whereas depth meant the fraction of total T cells that were SARS-CoV-2-associated. Using the MIRA data, each spike-specific TCR was mapped to the spike region that the TCR reacts to and placed in a CD4 or CD8 class. Log10-transformed breadth and depth values were compared by one-way ANOVA with Sidak's multiple comparisons tests. The table comes from immuneACCESS by way of TCRdb, which keeps in-frame sequences with V and J called. Part of the clones is missing from these tables; in studies checked, under half for an unresolved V gene and the rest for unknown reasons. D and trimming come from the DNA, and the V and J calls and clone size come from that table. The sample has approximately 84,000 clones on record, around 86% of them singletons. The ten largest account for over 2% of the sample.

The source of this sequence is an adult in good health. The sequence is built from TRBV12-3 or TRBV12-4 and TRBJ2-1; too little of a D gene remains to name it. The sequencing used peripheral blood, collected on day 0 of AZD1222 vaccination. The CDR3 protein is CASSLYDEQFF. The DNA is TGTGCCAGCAGTTTGTATGATGAGCAGTTCTTC.